The rows below give T cell receptor beta chains drawn from one sample of a study of a mutant IDH1 vaccine in newly diagnosed glioma. No antigen is known for these receptors. Some clones are missing from TCRdb's copy, which holds only in-frame ones; the method was immunoSEQ multiplex PCR. The data show about 32,000 clones, 81% seen once. Sequenced material: PBMCs, taken from a glioma patient whose treatment included an IDH1 peptide vaccine. The source of these receptors is a man aged 25 to 45 with glioma. Both conserved end residues are part of each CDR3. The D gene is left open where the match is weak. Clone size, where shown, is once, few, many, or a class for clones that have expanded.

size	J	V	D	DNA	CDR3
.	TRBJ2-5	TRBV10-3	TRBD1	TGTGCCATCAGCGCGGGACAGGGGACGGGGGAGACCCAGTACTTC	CAISAGQGTGETQYF
few	TRBJ1-1	TRBV7-9	.	TGTGCCAGCAGCTTAGACGGCTCGGGATTCCTGAACACTGAAGCTTTCTTT	CASSLDGSGFLNTEAFF
.	TRBJ2-3	TRBV13	TRBD2	TGTGCCAGCAGCTCCGGACTAGCGCAAATATCAAAGGCGGGCACAGATACGCAGTATTTT	CASSSGLAQISKAGTDTQYF
.	TRBJ2-5	TRBV5-1	TRBD2	TGCGCCAGCAGCGATATAGCGGGAGCTTTGGGAGAGACCCAGTACTTC	CASSDIAGALGETQYF
.	TRBJ2-2	TRBV9	TRBD1	TGTGCCAGCAGCGCCCCGGACAGGGTTTGGGGCGGGGAGCTGTTTTTT	CASSAPDRVWGGELFF
.	TRBJ2-1	TRBV7-2	TRBD2	TGTGCCAGCGGCAGGCGCGGGAGGGATGAGCAGTTCTTC	CASGRRGRDEQFF
.	TRBJ1-2	TRBV6-1	TRBD1	TGTGCCAGCGGACAGGGGAACTATGGCTACACCTTC	CASGQGNYGYTF
medium-sized	TRBJ2-7	TRBV18	.	TGTGCCAGCTCGGCGACAGTCTCCTACGAGCAGTACTTC	CASSATVSYEQYF
few	TRBJ1-1	TRBV5-1	.	TGCGCCAGCAGCGTGGACGGACTGAACACTGAAGCTTTCTTT	CASSVDGLNTEAFF
.	TRBJ1-4	TRBV5-1	TRBD1	TGCGCCAGCAGCTGGGGGTCAGGGGGGACTAATGAAAAACTGTTTTTT	CASSWGSGGTNEKLFF
once	TRBJ1-3	TRBV6-6	TRBD1	TGTGCCAGCAGTTACAGACAGGGAGACACCATATATTTT	CASSYRQGDTIYF
few	TRBJ1-2	TRBV14	TRBD1	TGTGCCAGCAGCCAAGTCGGGGACAGATATGGCTACACCTTC	CASSQVGDRYGYTF
.	TRBJ2-5	TRBV9	TRBD2	TGTGCCAGCAGCGTAGGGAAAGCGGGAGGGGGAGAGACCCAGTACTTC	CASSVGKAGGGETQYF
.	TRBJ1-1	TRBV7-9	.	TGTGCCAGCAGTCTTATGAACACTGAAGCTTTCTTT	CASSLMNTEAFF
.	TRBJ2-3	TRBV9	TRBD1	TGTGCCAGCAGCGTAGGGGGGACAGTGGGCACAGATACGCAGTATTTT	CASSVGGTVGTDTQYF
.	TRBJ1-4	TRBV5-4	TRBD1	TGTGCCAGCAGCTCGGGACAGGGGGCGGGTAATGAAAAACTGTTTTTT	CASSSGQGAGNEKLFF